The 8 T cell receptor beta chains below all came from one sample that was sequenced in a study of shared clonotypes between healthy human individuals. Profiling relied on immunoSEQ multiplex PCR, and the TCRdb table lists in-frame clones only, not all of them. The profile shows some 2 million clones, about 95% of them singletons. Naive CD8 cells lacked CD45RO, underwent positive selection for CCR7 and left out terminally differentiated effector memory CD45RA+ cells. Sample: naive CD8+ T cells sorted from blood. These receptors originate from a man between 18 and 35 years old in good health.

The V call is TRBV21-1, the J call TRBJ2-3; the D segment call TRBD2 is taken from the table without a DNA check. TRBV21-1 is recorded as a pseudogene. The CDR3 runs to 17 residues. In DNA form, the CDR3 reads TGTGCCAGCAGCAAAGAAAGGTGGACTAGCGAGAAGGATACGCAGTATTTT. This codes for CASSKERWTSEKDTQYF.

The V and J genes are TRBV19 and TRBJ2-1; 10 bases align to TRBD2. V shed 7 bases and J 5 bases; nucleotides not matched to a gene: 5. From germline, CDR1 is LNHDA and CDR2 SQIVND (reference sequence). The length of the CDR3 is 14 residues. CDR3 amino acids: CASKSGGAHNEQFF. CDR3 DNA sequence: TGTGCCAGTAAAAGCGGGGGGGCCCACAATGAGCAGTTCTTC.

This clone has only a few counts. CDR3 DNA sequence: TGTGCCAGCATCCCTTCGGGGGCTCTTAATTCACCCCTCCACTTT. This sequence encodes CASIPSGALNSPLHF. The chain employs TRBV6-6 and TRBJ1-6, with D perhaps matching TRBD1 (6 bases). There are 15 residues in the CDR3. CDR1 and CDR2 (germline): MNHNY, SVGAGI (reference sequence). Between the trimmed V and J ends, which lost 7 bases and 6 bases, there was a span of 16 bases.

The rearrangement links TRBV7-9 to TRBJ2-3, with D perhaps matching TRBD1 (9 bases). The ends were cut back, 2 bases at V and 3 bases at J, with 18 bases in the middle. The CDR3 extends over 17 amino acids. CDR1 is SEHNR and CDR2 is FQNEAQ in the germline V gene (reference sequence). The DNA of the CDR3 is TGTGCCAGCAGCTTACGAGCGGGGGACAGGGTAACAGATACGCAGTATTTT. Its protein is CASSLRAGDRVTDTQYF.

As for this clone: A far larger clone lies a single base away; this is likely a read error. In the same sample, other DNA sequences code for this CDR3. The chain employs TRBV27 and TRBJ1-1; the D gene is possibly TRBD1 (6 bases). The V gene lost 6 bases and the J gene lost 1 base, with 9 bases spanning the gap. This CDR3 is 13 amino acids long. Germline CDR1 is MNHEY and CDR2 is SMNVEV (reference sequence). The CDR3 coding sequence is TGTGCCAGCAGCGTAGGGGGGAACACTGAAGCTTTCTTT. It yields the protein CASSVGGNTEAFF.

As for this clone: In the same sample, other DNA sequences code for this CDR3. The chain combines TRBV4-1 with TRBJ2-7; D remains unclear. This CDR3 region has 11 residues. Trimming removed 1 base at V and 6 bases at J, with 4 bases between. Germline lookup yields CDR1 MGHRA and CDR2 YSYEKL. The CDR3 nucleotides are TGCGCCAGCAGCCAAGGGCCCGAGCAGTACTTC. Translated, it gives CASSQGPEQYF.

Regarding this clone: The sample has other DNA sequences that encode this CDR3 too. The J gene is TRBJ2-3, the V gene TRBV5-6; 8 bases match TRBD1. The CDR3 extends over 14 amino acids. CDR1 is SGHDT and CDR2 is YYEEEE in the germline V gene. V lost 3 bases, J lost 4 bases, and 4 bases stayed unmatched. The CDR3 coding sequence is TGTGCCAGCAGCTCCGGACAGGGCCCAGATACGCAGTATTTT. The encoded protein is CASSSGQGPDTQYF.

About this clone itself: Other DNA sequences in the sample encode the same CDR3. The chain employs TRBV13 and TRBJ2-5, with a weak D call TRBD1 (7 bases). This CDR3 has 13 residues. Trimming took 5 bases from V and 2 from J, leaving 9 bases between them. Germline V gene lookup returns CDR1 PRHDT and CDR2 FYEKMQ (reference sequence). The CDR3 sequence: CASSAGQQETQYF. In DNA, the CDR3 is TGTGCCAGCAGCGCGGGACAGCAAGAGACCCAGTACTTC.